These 16 T cell receptor beta chains share one sample of origin, sequenced in a study of long-term antiretroviral therapy in people with HIV. They ran version v3.0 of the immunoSEQ assay at survey level. TCRdb's table, derived via immunoSEQ multiplex PCR, lists solely in-frame clones and lacks some. In the table there are roughly 23,000 clones, 84% of which are singletons. Sequenced here: unsorted PBMCs, sampled 1.9 years after starting antiretroviral therapy. These receptors were taken from a woman in her fifties or sixties with HIV.

V gene TRBV4-2 combines with J gene TRBJ2-1; D is undetermined. The V gene lost 4 bases and the J gene lost 1 base, with 2 bases spanning the gap. The CDR3 is 12 residues long. CDR1 and CDR2 from the germline V gene are LGHNA and YNFKEQ. The CDR3 DNA reads TGTGCCAGCAGCCCGTCCTACAATGAGCAGTTCTTC. Its translation is CASSPSYNEQFF.

J is TRBJ2-2 and V is TRBV7-3, with D tentatively TRBD1 (6 bases). Trimming removed 5 bases at V and 6 bases at J, with 13 bases between. CDR1 and CDR2 from the germline V gene are SGHTA and FQGTGA. The CDR3 sequence is 14 residues long. CDR3 amino acids: CASSTQGSAGELFF. The CDR3 DNA sequence: TGTGCCAGCAGCACCCAGGGGTCGGCCGGGGAGCTGTTTTTT.

The chain has TRBV5-1 and TRBJ2-3; 8 positions match TRBD1. CDR3 size: 15 residues. Germline-derived CDR1 and CDR2 are SGHRS and YFSETQ. V lost 0 bases, J lost 1 base, and 1 base stayed unmatched. The DNA of the CDR3 is TGCGCCAGCAGCTTGGACAGGGGGGGCACAGATACGCAGTATTTT. It specifies CASSLDRGGTDTQYF.

The V and J genes are TRBV7-3 and TRBJ2-1; perhaps TRBD2 as D (6 bases). The V end was cut by 5 bases, the J end by 7 bases, with 12 bases between. CDR3 length: 13 residues. Germline-derived CDR1 and CDR2 are SGHTA and FQGTGA. In nucleotides, the CDR3 is TGTGCCAGCAGCCCGGGACTGACAAATGAGCAGTTCTTC. Amino acids: CASSPGLTNEQFF.

This chain connects TRBV5-1 to TRBJ2-3; weak D call: TRBD2 (6 bases). V dropped 0 bases and J dropped 8 bases, with 19 bases sitting between them. CDR3 length equals 16 residues. CDR1 SGHRS and CDR2 YFSETQ come from the germline V gene. The DNA for the CDR3 is TGCGCCAGCAGCTTGGAGGGCAGGGACTCTCGAGGTACGCAGTATTTT. It yields the protein CASSLEGRDSRGTQYF.

V is TRBV9 and J is TRBJ1-3, with 7 bases that match TRBD1. V lost 3 bases and J lost 4; bases outside the gene matches: 7. Germline assignment: CDR1 SGDLS and CDR2 YYNGEE. This CDR3 has 15 residues. As DNA, the CDR3 is TGTGCCAGCAGCGCAACAGGGGTGCAAGGAAACACCATATATTTT. This sequence encodes CASSATGVQGNTIYF.

This chain connects TRBV4-2 to TRBJ2-4; TRBD1 agrees at 9 bases. The CDR3 spans 20 residues. Germline V gives CDR1 LGHNA, CDR2 YNFKEQ. Trimming cost V 3 bases and J 7 bases; bases outside gene matches: 22. CDR3: CASSHPFADRGRGFKNIQYF. CDR3 DNA sequence: TGTGCCAGCAGCCATCCTTTCGCGGACAGGGGAAGAGGGTTTAAGAACATTCAGTACTTC.

With respect to this clone: Other nucleotide sequences in the sample specify the same CDR3. V and J are TRBV5-4 and TRBJ1-2; TRBD1 is a possible D gene (5 bases). In germline, CDR1 is SGHNT, CDR2 YYREEE (reference sequence). The CDR3 totals 15 residues. The V end lost 3 bases, the J end lost 2 bases, and 14 bases lay between the germline ends. CDR3 DNA sequence: TGTGCCAGCAGCTCCGGACGAGACAGAAACTATGGCTACACCTTC. It translates to CASSSGRDRNYGYTF.

CDR3 in DNA: TGTGCCATCAGTGGACAGGGGAACACTGAAGCTTTCTTT. This translates into CAISGQGNTEAFF. The chain joins TRBV10-3 to TRBJ1-1, with 7 bases that match TRBD1. CDR3 length equals 13 residues. Trimming at V came to 4 bases and at J to 1 base, leaving 0 bases not matched to a gene. Germline V gives CDR1 ENHRY, CDR2 SYGVKD.

The chain employs TRBV28 and TRBJ2-3; 7 bases fit TRBD1. With 4 bases clipped from V and 0 bases from J, the junction kept 7 bases outside the gene matches. CDR1 MDHEN and CDR2 SYDVKM come from the germline V gene. The CDR3 is made up of 16 amino acids. The CDR3 loop is CASSSIPGQSTDTQYF. DNA of the CDR3: TGTGCCAGCAGTTCTATTCCGGGACAGAGCACAGATACGCAGTATTTT.

The chain uses TRBV4-1 and TRBJ2-5; D uncertain. Germline-derived CDR1 and CDR2 are MGHRA and YSYEKL. The CDR3 is 13 amino acids. Trimming pared 1 base from V and 4 bases from J, leaving 7 bases between. The CDR3 reads CASSQVLLETQYF. CDR3 nucleotides: TGCGCCAGCAGCCAAGTACTCTTAGAGACCCAGTACTTC.

CDR3 region: CSVEVGGTDTQYF. Written as DNA, the CDR3 is TGCAGCGTTGAAGTAGGGGGCACAGATACGCAGTATTTT. This chain links TRBV29-1 with TRBJ2-3; TRBD1 might be the D (5 bases). V shed 1 base and J shed 1 base, with 6 bases lying between them. CDR1 SQVTM and CDR2 ANQGSEA come from the germline V gene. The CDR3 length is 13 residues.

This chain links TRBV5-6 with TRBJ1-1; 10 nucleotides match TRBD1. CDR3 size: 14 residues. V trimming: 2 bases; J trimming: 4 bases; junction bases outside the gene matches: 2. Per germline, CDR1 SGHDT and CDR2 YYEEEE. The CDR3 DNA is TGTGCCAGCAGCTTTAGGACAGGGGGCACTGAAGCTTTCTTT. Its translation: CASSFRTGGTEAFF.

The chain couples TRBV7-2 to TRBJ1-1; D might be TRBD1 (6 bases). The CDR3 runs 14 residues. Trimming shortened V by 1 base and J by 1 base, and 7 bases separated the two germline ends. Germline V gives CDR1 SGHTA, CDR2 FQGNSA. The CDR3 reads CASSLDRANTEAFF. The CDR3 nucleotides read TGTGCCAGCAGCTTAGACAGGGCGAACACTGAAGCTTTCTTT.

This chain uses TRBV5-1 with TRBJ2-3; TRBD1 might be the D (5 bases). The CDR3 has 15 amino acids. Deletions cut 5 bases from V and 0 bases from J, with 13 bases between. Germline V gene data show CDR1 as SGHRS and CDR2 as YFSETQ. CDR3 coding DNA: TGCGCCAGCAGAGTACAGGCTACTAGCACAGATACGCAGTATTTT. This gives the protein CASRVQATSTDTQYF.

This clone has more than one count but fewer than ten. The chain recombines TRBV2 with TRBJ1-1; perhaps TRBD1 as D (5 bases). Germline V gene data show CDR1 as SNHLY and CDR2 as FYNNEI. CDR3 length: 13 residues. The V end was cut by 7 bases, the J end by 1 base, with 10 bases between. The CDR3 sequence: CASNWGRNTEAFF. CDR3 sequence (DNA): TGTGCCAGCAACTGGGGCAGGAACACTGAAGCTTTCTTT.